This T cell receptor beta chain came from a study of T-cell memory formation after mild COVID-19. Across the whole study: The two donors had largely donor-specific TCR clusters.

From 5'RACE with constant-segment primers came TCR alpha and TCR beta cDNA libraries that carried sample barcodes and UMIs. A single record per CDR3 protein comes from TCRdb applying MiXCR to the 5' RACE reads. Among about 470,000 distinct CDR3 sequences listed, roughly 20% were seen once. Findings and caveats of the study: Cross-reactive memory apparently joined, as some responding clones appeared in pre-infection memory. For second-wave clones that peaked at day 37, SARS-CoV-2 specificity went unverified.

This clonotype was recorded a few times. The antigen is unknown. V was cut by 5 bases and J by 1 base, with 16 bases left in between. CDR3 length equals 16 residues. Germline V gene data show CDR1 as SGHTA and CDR2 as FQGNSA. The receptor was derived from an adult woman who had mild COVID-19 (a few samples of this study predate the infection). Cell type and time point are not known. The chain links TRBV7-2 to TRBJ2-3; D is perhaps TRBD1 or TRBD2 (5 bases each). Sequenced material: PBMCs or a T cell subset sorted from them (not recorded which). The CDR3 DNA reads TGTGCCAGCAGCCTAGATGGTAGGGGACGCACAGATACGCAGTATTTT. It encodes CASSLDGRGRTDTQYF.